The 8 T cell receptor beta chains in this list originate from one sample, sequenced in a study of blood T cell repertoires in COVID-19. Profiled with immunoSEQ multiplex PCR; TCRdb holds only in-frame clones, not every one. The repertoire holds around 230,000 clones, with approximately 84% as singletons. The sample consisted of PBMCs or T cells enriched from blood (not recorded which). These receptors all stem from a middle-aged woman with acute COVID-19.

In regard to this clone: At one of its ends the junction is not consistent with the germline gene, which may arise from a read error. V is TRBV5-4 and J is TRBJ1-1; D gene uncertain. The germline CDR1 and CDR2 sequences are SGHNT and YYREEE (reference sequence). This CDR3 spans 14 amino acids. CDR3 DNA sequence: TGTGCCAGCAGCTTGACAACGAGGAACAATGAAGCTTTCTTT. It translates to CASSLTTRNNEAFF.

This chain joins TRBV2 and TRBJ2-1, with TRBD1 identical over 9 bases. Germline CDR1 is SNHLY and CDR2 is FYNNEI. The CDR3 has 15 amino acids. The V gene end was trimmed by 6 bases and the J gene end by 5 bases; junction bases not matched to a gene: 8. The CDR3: CASRDRGEAHNEQFF. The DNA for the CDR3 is TGTGCCAGCAGGGACAGGGGCGAAGCCCACAATGAGCAGTTCTTC.

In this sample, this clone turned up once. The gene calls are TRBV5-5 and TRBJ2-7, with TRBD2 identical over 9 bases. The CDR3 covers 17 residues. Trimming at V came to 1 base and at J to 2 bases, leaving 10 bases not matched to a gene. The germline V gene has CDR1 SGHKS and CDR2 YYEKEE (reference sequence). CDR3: CASSLIASGTSAYEQYF. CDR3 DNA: TGTGCCAGCAGCTTGATTGCTAGCGGGACCTCGGCCTACGAGCAGTACTTC.

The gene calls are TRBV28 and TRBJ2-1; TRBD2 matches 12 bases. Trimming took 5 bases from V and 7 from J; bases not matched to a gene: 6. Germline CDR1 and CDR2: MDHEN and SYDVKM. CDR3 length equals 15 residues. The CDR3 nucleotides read TGTGCCAGCAGTGAGACTAGCGGGAGTGGGAATGAGCAGTTCTTC. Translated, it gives CASSETSGSGNEQFF. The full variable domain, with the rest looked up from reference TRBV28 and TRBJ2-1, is DVKVTQSSRYLVKRTGEKVFLECVQDMDHENMFWYRQDPGLGLRLIYFSYDVKMKEKGDIPEGYSVSREKKERFSLILESASTNQTSMYLCASSETSGSGNEQFFGPGTRLTVL.

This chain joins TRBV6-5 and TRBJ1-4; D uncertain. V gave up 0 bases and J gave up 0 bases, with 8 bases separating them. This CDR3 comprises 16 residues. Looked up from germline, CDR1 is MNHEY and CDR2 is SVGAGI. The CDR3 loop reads CASSYSAGSTNEKLFF. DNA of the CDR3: TGTGCCAGCAGTTACTCGGCGGGGTCAACTAATGAAAAACTGTTTTTT.

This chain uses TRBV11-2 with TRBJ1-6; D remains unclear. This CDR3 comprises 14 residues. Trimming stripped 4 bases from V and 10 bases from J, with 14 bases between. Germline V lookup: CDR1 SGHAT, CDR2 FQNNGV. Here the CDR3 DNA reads TGTGCCAGCAGCTCCGGACGGGGAAAATCACCCCTCCACTTT. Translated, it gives CASSSGRGKSPLHF.

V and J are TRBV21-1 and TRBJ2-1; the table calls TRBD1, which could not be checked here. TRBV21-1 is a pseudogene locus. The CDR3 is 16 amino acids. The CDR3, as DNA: TGTGCCAGCAGCAAATATGAACAGAGCTTTGACAATGAGCAGTTCTTC. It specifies CASSKYEQSFDNEQFF.

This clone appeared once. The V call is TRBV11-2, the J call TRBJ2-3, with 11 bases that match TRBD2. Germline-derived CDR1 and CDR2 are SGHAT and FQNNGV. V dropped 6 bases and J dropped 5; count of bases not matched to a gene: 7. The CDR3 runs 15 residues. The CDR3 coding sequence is TGTGCCAGCAGTCCGAGGGGACTAGCGGAAGATACGCAGTATTTT. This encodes CASSPRGLAEDTQYF.